A single sample gave rise to the 21 T cell receptor beta chains below, sequenced in a study of cytomegalovirus exposure and HLA in healthy donors. PCR amplification relied on 60 Vbeta primers (plus 13 Jbeta primers). Clones were read by immunoSEQ multiplex PCR, and TCRdb kept only the in-frame ones, dropping some. The sample holds fewer than 200,000 clones, approximately 84% seen once. The sequenced sample consisted of PBMCs. The origin of the receptors is a woman aged 45 to 65 in good health and CMV-seropositive.

The chain carries TRBV19 and TRBJ1-1; the match to TRBD1 covers 8 bases. CDR3 length: 10 residues. Germline V gene sequence: CDR1 LNHDA, CDR2 SQIVND (reference sequence). V lost 8 bases to trimming and J lost 11 bases; unmatched junction nucleotides: 4. This CDR3 is CASAGTGAFF. DNA of the CDR3: TGTGCCAGTGCCGGGACAGGCGCTTTCTTT. Full variable domain (missing parts from reference TRBV19 and TRBJ1-1): DGGITQSPKYLFRKEGQNVTLSCEQNLNHDAMYWYRQDPGQGLRLIYYSQIVNDFQKGDIAEGYSVSREKKESFPLTVTSAQKNPTAFYLCASAGTGAFFGQGTRLTVV.

Regarding this clone: At one end the junction does not follow the germline gene, possibly because of a read error. Written as DNA, the CDR3 is TGTGCCAGCAGCCCGTCAGGGACAGGGGTGTATCATTTT. Its protein product is CASSPSGTGVYHF. The rearrangement joins TRBV7-2 to TRBJ1-3, with 10 bases identical to TRBD1. The CDR3 covers 13 residues. Germline CDR1 SGHTA, CDR2 FQGNSA.

This rearrangement joins TRBV19 to TRBJ1-1; TRBD1 matches 9 bases. V trimming: 5 bases; J trimming: 6 bases; junction bases outside the gene matches: 7. The CDR3 runs 14 residues. From germline, CDR1 is LNHDA and CDR2 SQIVND (reference sequence). CDR3 bases: TGTGCCAGTAGTTTAGGACAGGGGTTCCCTGAAGCTTTCTTT. Translation gives CASSLGQGFPEAFF.

The rearrangement uses TRBV9 and TRBJ2-3; TRBD2 matches 7 bases. This CDR3 comprises 17 residues. CDR1 is SGDLS, CDR2 YYNGEE, per germline. J was trimmed by 0 bases and V by 2 bases; bases with no gene match: 9. CDR3 sequence: CASSVVPSGSSTDTQYF. The CDR3 nucleotides read TGTGCCAGCAGCGTCGTTCCTAGCGGTTCTAGCACAGATACGCAGTATTTT.

This clone was detected a few times. The chain is built from TRBV6-5 and TRBJ1-3, with 7 positions matching TRBD1. The V gene's germline CDR1 is MNHEY and CDR2 SVGAGI. This CDR3 comprises 15 residues. Trimming cost V 4 bases and J 3 bases; bases outside gene matches: 6. The CDR3 nucleotides read TGTGCCAGCAGTTTTGGCAGGGGGGTTGGAAACACCATATATTTT. As protein: CASSFGRGVGNTIYF.

The J gene is TRBJ1-2, the V gene TRBV28; tentatively, D is TRBD1 (5 bases). The germline V and J ends were trimmed by 2 bases and 4 bases, with 8 bases remaining between them. This CDR3 has 13 residues. Germline lookup yields CDR1 MDHEN and CDR2 SYDVKM. The CDR3 loop reads CASSLKQVYGYTF. CDR3 nucleotides: TGTGCCAGCAGTTTAAAACAGGTCTATGGCTACACCTTC.

The J gene is TRBJ1-3, the V gene TRBV5-1; TRBD1 matches at 8 bases. CDR1 SGHRS and CDR2 YFSETQ come from the germline V gene. The J segment lost 0 bases and the V segment lost 0 bases, leaving 2 bases of the junction unmatched. CDR3 size: 16 residues. CDR3 bases: TGCGCCAGCAGCTTGGGGGGACAGGTCTCTGGAAACACCATATATTTT. Protein sequence: CASSLGGQVSGNTIYF.

The rearrangement links TRBV6-4 to TRBJ1-2, with 8 bases matching TRBD1. The V and J ends lost 6 bases and 4 bases, in that order; junction bases with no gene match: 7. The CDR3 loop spans 14 amino acids. Germline V gene lookup returns CDR1 MRHNA and CDR2 SNTAGT. The CDR3 DNA reads TGTGCCAGCAGCCGGACAGGGTCCGCCTATGGCTACACCTTC. This translates into CASSRTGSAYGYTF.

The rearrangement links TRBV11-1 to TRBJ2-7; D is unclear. The V end was cut by 4 bases, the J end by 2 bases, with 12 bases between. CDR3 length: 14 amino acids. Germline V lookup: CDR1 SGHAT, CDR2 FQDESV (reference sequence). CDR3 amino acids: CASSSTRNPYEQYF. In nucleotides, the CDR3 is TGTGCCAGCAGCTCAACTCGTAACCCCTACGAGCAGTACTTC. The full variable domain, rest sourced from reference TRBV11-1 and TRBJ2-7, is EAEVAQSPRYKITEKSQAVAFWCDPISGHATLYWYRQILGQGPELLVQFQDESVVDDSQLPKDRFSAERLKGVDSTLKIQPAELGDSAMYLCASSSTRNPYEQYFGPGTRLTVT.

This clone has just a few counts. The chain carries TRBV7-9 and TRBJ1-2; 7 bases align to TRBD1. Germline CDR1 reads SEHNR; CDR2 reads FQNEAQ (reference sequence). The CDR3 extends over 16 amino acids. The V and J ends lost 5 bases and 1 base, in that order; junction bases with no gene match: 10. The CDR3 DNA follows: TGTGCCAGCAGCGGAAGACAGGGAACTAGTAACTATGGCTACACCTTC. This gives the protein CASSGRQGTSNYGYTF.

The chain couples TRBV5-1 to TRBJ1-1; 9 nucleotides line up with TRBD1. CDR3 length equals 13 residues. With 3 bases clipped from V and 5 bases from J, the junction kept 2 bases outside the gene matches. Germline V lookup: CDR1 SGHRS, CDR2 YFSETQ. For the CDR3, the DNA is TGCGCCAGCAGCTCCGGGACAGGGACTGAAGCTTTCTTT. It yields the protein CASSSGTGTEAFF.

The gene calls are TRBV7-6 and TRBJ2-3; 9 bases map to TRBD2. There are 16 residues in the CDR3. Germline lookup yields CDR1 SGHVS and CDR2 FNYEAQ. J lost 4 bases, V lost 5 bases, and 10 bases had no gene match. The CDR3, as DNA: TGTGCCAGCAGCCCAGTCGCGGGGGGGGCCCCAGATACGCAGTATTTT. Translation: CASSPVAGGAPDTQYF.

The V gene is TRBV11-1, the J gene TRBJ1-5, with D possibly matching TRBD1 (6 bases). Between the trimmed V and J ends, which lost 6 bases and 0 bases, there was a span of 9 bases. This CDR3 is built from 14 residues. Germline assignment: CDR1 SGHAT and CDR2 FQDESV (reference sequence). The CDR3 loop reads CASSLQGSNQPQHF. The CDR3 DNA is TGTGCCAGCAGTCTACAGGGTAGCAATCAGCCCCAGCATTTT.

This chain joins TRBV11-2 and TRBJ1-1; no clear D gene. The CDR3 sequence is 13 residues long. Germline assignment: CDR1 SGHAT and CDR2 FQNNGV. V was shortened by 2 bases and J by 0 bases, with 4 bases between the two germline ends. CDR3 protein: CASSLTMNTEAFF. DNA for the CDR3: TGTGCCAGCAGCTTAACTATGAACACTGAAGCTTTCTTT.

V usage is TRBV10-3 and J usage is TRBJ1-2; perhaps TRBD1 as D (5 bases). V was shortened by 3 bases and J by 6 bases, with 11 bases between the two germline ends. The germline gives CDR1 ENHRY, CDR2 SYGVKD. This CDR3 has 13 amino acids. The CDR3 spells CAISDQAGNGYTF. CDR3 in DNA: TGTGCCATCAGTGATCAGGCAGGGAATGGCTACACCTTC.

J is TRBJ2-6 and V is TRBV6-1; 8 bases align to TRBD2. Germline-derived CDR1 and CDR2 are MNHNS and SASEGT. Germline trimming cut 4 bases from V and 4 bases from J; bases unmatched to any gene: 3. This CDR3 comprises 15 residues. The DNA of the CDR3 is TGTGCCAGCAGTGGGGCTAGCGGGGGGGCCAACGTCCTGACTTTC. Encoded protein: CASSGASGGANVLTF.

The gene calls are TRBV19 and TRBJ2-1; D might be TRBD2 (6 bases). The CDR3 extends over 17 amino acids. Per the germline V gene, CDR1 is LNHDA and CDR2 is SQIVND (reference sequence). V was pared by 1 base and J by 6 bases, with 19 bases between. DNA for the CDR3: TGTGCCAGTAGTATAGGTCGGGGTAGCGGCCGGGGCAATGAGCAGTTCTTC. Protein sequence: CASSIGRGSGRGNEQFF.

The chain couples TRBV7-2 to TRBJ2-1, with no clear D. From germline, CDR1 is SGHTA and CDR2 FQGNSA. CDR3 length equals 13 residues. V was clipped by 1 base and J by 5 bases, with 6 bases between them. CDR3 DNA sequence: TGTGCCAGCAGCTTAGTCAGGAACAATGAGCAGTTCTTC. This translates into CASSLVRNNEQFF.

This sequence joins TRBV4-3 and TRBJ2-7, with 9 bases fitting TRBD2. The junction had 11 bases not matched to a gene; V was cut back by 1 base and J by 7 bases. The CDR3 runs to 16 residues. CDR1 and CDR2 (germline): LGHNA, YSLEER. The CDR3: CASSQVVGGGALEQYF. The DNA for the CDR3 is TGCGCCAGCAGCCAAGTGGTTGGCGGGGGGGCTTTGGAGCAGTACTTC.

V usage is TRBV6-4 and J usage is TRBJ1-2; D possibly corresponds to TRBD1 (6 bases). Trimming shortened V by 6 bases and J by 7 bases, and 18 bases separated the two germline ends. This CDR3 contains 14 residues. In germline, CDR1 is MRHNA, CDR2 SNTAGT. This CDR3 reads CASRARGAGGGYTF. CDR3 nucleotides: TGTGCCAGCAGGGCCCGGGGGGCAGGAGGTGGCTACACCTTC.

The CDR3 DNA is TGTGCCAGTAGTAAAGGAACGGGGAATGAGCAGTTCTTC. The encoded protein is CASSKGTGNEQFF. The chain combines TRBV19 with TRBJ2-1; D is possibly TRBD2 (5 bases). V dropped 4 bases and J dropped 7 bases, with 11 bases sitting between them. The CDR3 has 13 amino acids. Germline CDR1 and CDR2: LNHDA and SQIVND (reference sequence).